This TCR beta chain was identified during a study of cytomegalovirus exposure and HLA in healthy donors. The overall study: Ancestry clustering placed more than 65% of approximately 420 genotyped donors in the Caucasian-associated cluster. Study conclusions and caveats: Earlier analysis found most TCR beta V segments productive about 90% or about 30% of the time.

Use of 60 Vbeta and 13 Jbeta primers characterized the PCR. TCRdb keeps only in-frame clones here, not all; method: immunoSEQ multiplex PCR. Of 150,000 to 200,000 clones listed, just over 75% are singletons. A remark on this clone: What it binds is unknown.

The germline V gene encodes CDR1 SGHRS and CDR2 YFSETQ. The CDR3 loop spans 15 amino acids. The junction had 6 bases not matched to a gene; V was cut back by 1 base and J by 6 bases. The sequence was obtained from a woman in her twenties or thirties in good health and CMV-seropositive. The sequencing sample was made of PBMCs. This sequence joins TRBV5-1 and TRBJ2-2; 7 bases are a match to TRBD1. The chain's CDR3 is CASSLNLGGSGELFF. The DNA for the CDR3 is TGCGCCAGCAGCTTGAATTTAGGGGGCTCCGGGGAGCTGTTTTTT.